This TCR beta chain was captured by sequencing in a study of T cell responses to AZD1222 COVID-19 vaccine. The germline V and J ends were trimmed by 8 bases and 0 bases, with 11 bases remaining between them. The CDR3 is 14 amino acids. Germline V gene sequence: CDR1 SEHNR, CDR2 FQNEAQ (reference sequence). Produced via immunoSEQ multiplex PCR; TCRdb's table is partial and in-frame only. The sample yields over 140,000 clones, over 85% seen once. The source was peripheral blood, collected on day 0 of AZD1222 vaccination. The receptor was isolated from an adult in good health. This chain joins TRBV7-9 and TRBJ2-1, with D hard to call. CDR3: CASDGTSSYNEQFF. CDR3 DNA: TGTGCCAGCGACGGTACAAGCTCCTACAATGAGCAGTTCTTC.